The 30 T cell receptor beta chains given below trace back to one sample, sequenced in a study of early T cells in non-severe SARS-CoV-2 infection. TCRdb called the 5' RACE reads again in MiXCR, with one record for every CDR3 protein. The sample has approximately 26,000 distinct CDR3 sequences; 4% to 5.5% are singletons. Sequenced: whole blood. Source of these receptors: an adult who was a healthcare worker with PCR-confirmed SARS-CoV-2 infection or an uninfected control (not recorded which).

Ten or more counts support this clonotype. The chain combines TRBV2 with TRBJ2-1, with D maybe TRBD2 (6 bases). Germline values: CDR1 SNHLY, CDR2 FYNNEI. Trimming removed 7 bases from V and 10 bases from J, with 20 bases in between. The CDR3 runs 14 residues. Written as DNA, the CDR3 is TGTGCCAGCACCCGGCGGGATGGTTCAGGAGAGCAGTTCTTC. Its translation is CASTRRDGSGEQFF.

V gene TRBV5-1 combines with J gene TRBJ2-5, with D tentatively TRBD2 (6 bases). Germline V gives CDR1 SGHRS, CDR2 YFSETQ. The CDR3 extends over 13 amino acids. V lost 4 bases and J lost 4, with 11 bases in between. The CDR3 loop reads CASSRESPETQYF. The CDR3 nucleotides are TGCGCCAGCAGCCGGGAGTCACCAGAGACCCAGTACTTC.

The chain is built from TRBV2 and TRBJ2-1; 9 positions match TRBD2. The CDR3 is made up of 15 amino acids. CDR1 is SNHLY and CDR2 is FYNNEI in the germline V gene. Germline trimming cut 6 bases from V and 8 bases from J; bases unmatched to any gene: 11. The CDR3 spells CASSSSGRIGYEQFF. The CDR3 coding sequence is TGTGCCAGCAGCAGTAGCGGGAGAATAGGGTATGAGCAGTTCTTC.

This clonotype was observed many times. The V gene is TRBV24-1, the J gene TRBJ2-1; D gene ambiguous. The CDR3 covers 15 residues. Germline lookup yields CDR1 KGHDR and CDR2 SFDVKD. Trimming removed 4 bases from V and 2 bases from J, with 11 bases in between. The CDR3 is CATSDKRGTYNEQFF. DNA for the CDR3: TGTGCCACCAGTGACAAGCGAGGAACCTACAATGAGCAGTTCTTC.

This clonotype was seen at least ten times. The chain carries TRBV7-2 and TRBJ2-1; D is unclear. Germline lookup yields CDR1 SGHTA and CDR2 FQGNSA. The CDR3 extends over 13 amino acids. Trimming shortened V by 3 bases and J by 5 bases, and 8 bases separated the two germline ends. The CDR3 region is CASSFNRDNEQFF. In nucleotides, the CDR3 is TGTGCCAGCAGCTTTAACCGCGACAATGAGCAGTTCTTC.

Many counts were recorded for this clonotype. The CDR3 reads CASSVEVGGLAAVSSYNEQFF. The DNA of the CDR3 is TGTGCCAGCAGCGTAGAGGTAGGGGGACTAGCGGCCGTAAGCTCCTACAATGAGCAGTTCTTC. This sequence joins TRBV9 and TRBJ2-1, with 11 positions matching TRBD2. CDR3 length: 21 residues. V trimming: 0 bases; J trimming: 0 bases; junction bases outside the gene matches: 14. Germline values: CDR1 SGDLS, CDR2 YYNGEE. The full variable domain, rest sourced from reference TRBV9 and TRBJ2-1, is DSGVTQTPKHLITATGQRVTLRCSPRSGDLSVYWYQQSLDQGLQFLIQYYNGEERAKGNILERFSAQQFPDLHSELNLSSLELGDSALYFCASSVEVGGLAAVSSYNEQFFGPGTRLTVL.

In its sample, this clonotype was seen many times. The chain has TRBV5-1 and TRBJ2-7; weak D call: TRBD1 (5 bases). The ends were cut back, 0 bases at V and 2 bases at J, with 12 bases in the middle. The germline V gene has CDR1 SGHRS and CDR2 YFSETQ. The CDR3 has 15 amino acids. The CDR3 DNA is TGCGCCAGCAGCTTGGGATGGGGCTCCCCCTACGAGCAGTACTTC. This codes for CASSLGWGSPYEQYF. The full variable domain, rest sourced from reference TRBV5-1 and TRBJ2-7, is KAGVTQTPRYLIKTRGQQVTLSCSPISGHRSVSWYQQTPGQGLQFLFEYFSETQRNKGNFPGRFSGRQFSNSRSEMNVSTLELGDSALYLCASSLGWGSPYEQYFGPGTRLTVT.

This clonotype appeared many times. The chain has TRBV11-3 and TRBJ2-2; a possible D gene is TRBD1 (6 bases). The CDR3 totals 17 residues. Germline V gives CDR1 SGHNT, CDR2 YENEEA. V lost 6 bases, J lost 4 bases, and 21 bases lay in between. The CDR3 nucleotides read TGTGCCAGCAGTTCCCCTTCAGGGGCCCAGGGCACCGGGGAGCTGTTTTTT. Residues: CASSSPSGAQGTGELFF. The whole variable domain, filled in from reference TRBV11-3 and TRBJ2-2, reads EAGVVQSPRYKIIEKKQPVAFWCNPISGHNTLYWYLQNLGQGPELLIRYENEEAVDDSQLPKDRFSAERLKGVDSTLKIQPAELGDSAVYLCASSSPSGAQGTGELFFGEGSRLTVL.

The chain combines TRBV7-8 with TRBJ2-2, with a possible D match to TRBD1 (6 bases). Germline values: CDR1 SGHVS, CDR2 FQNEAQ. V lost 1 base to trimming and J lost 5 bases, with 11 bases between them. The CDR3 length is 15 residues. The CDR3 nucleotides read TGTGCCAGCAGCTTAGACAGGGTCGGTACCGGGGAGCTGTTTTTT. Amino acid sequence: CASSLDRVGTGELFF.

This clonotype was seen repeatedly, ten times or more. This sequence joins TRBV19 and TRBJ2-5; TRBD1 is a possible D gene (5 bases). The CDR3 is 14 amino acids. Germline assignment: CDR1 LNHDA and CDR2 SQIVND (reference sequence). V lost 3 bases and J lost 7, with 15 bases in between. Here the CDR3 reads CASSMEQATGTQYF. The CDR3 DNA reads as TGTGCCAGTAGTATGGAACAGGCCACCGGGACCCAGTACTTC.

Only a few counts were recorded for this clonotype. J is TRBJ2-2 and V is TRBV20-1, with TRBD1 matching over 8 bases. The germline CDR1 and CDR2 sequences are DFQATT and SNEGSKA (reference sequence). Trimming at V came to 8 bases and at J to 0 bases, leaving 5 bases not matched to a gene. CDR3 length: 14 residues. The CDR3 sequence is CSIKQGANTGELFF. The CDR3 nucleotides are TGCAGTATAAAACAGGGGGCGAACACCGGGGAGCTGTTTTTT.

The V gene is TRBV19, the J gene TRBJ2-3; D gene uncertain. Germline loops: CDR1 LNHDA, CDR2 SQIVND (reference sequence). The CDR3 loop spans 13 amino acids. V was shortened by 3 bases and J by 6 bases, with 10 bases between the two germline ends. CDR3 in amino acids: CASSMYLRDTQYF. For the CDR3, the DNA is TGTGCCAGTAGTATGTACCTGAGGGATACGCAGTATTTT.

This clonotype was seen ten or more times. This chain uses TRBV2 with TRBJ2-5, with D tentatively TRBD1 (6 bases). This CDR3 contains 13 residues. V lost 7 bases and J lost 2, with 11 bases in between. CDR1 and CDR2 from the germline V gene are SNHLY and FYNNEI. The CDR3 bases are TGTGCCAGCAAGGGGGAGTCTCAAGAGACCCAGTACTTC. As protein: CASKGESQETQYF.

This clonotype was detected only a few times. The J gene is TRBJ2-3, the V gene TRBV25-1; TRBD1 is a possible D gene (6 bases). Trimming took off 1 base at V and 3 bases at J, with 11 bases between the two ends. There are 15 residues in the CDR3. The V gene's germline CDR1 is MGHDK and CDR2 SYGVNS. CDR3 nucleotide sequence: TGTGCCAGCAGTGAATTGGGGGCCGGGACAGATACGCAGTATTTT. Encoded protein: CASSELGAGTDTQYF.

This clonotype was recorded at least ten times. The chain is built from TRBV19 and TRBJ1-5, with TRBD1 as a possible D gene (6 bases). The CDR3 extends over 15 amino acids. Germline lookup yields CDR1 LNHDA and CDR2 SQIVND (reference sequence). The V and J ends lost 6 bases and 0 bases respectively, with 12 bases between them. The CDR3 is CASRLDRYSNQPQHF. The CDR3, as DNA: TGTGCCAGTAGACTAGACAGGTATAGCAATCAGCCCCAGCATTTT.

This clonotype was seen a handful of times. The chain links TRBV3-1 to TRBJ1-5, with D perhaps TRBD1 (5 bases). Trimming cost V 5 bases and J 7 bases, with 12 bases left between them. The CDR3 runs 13 residues. Germline CDR1 and CDR2: LGHDT and YNNKEL (reference sequence). CDR3 amino acids: CASSGAQGQPQHF. CDR3 coding DNA: TGTGCCAGCAGCGGGGCACAAGGACAGCCCCAGCATTTT.

This clonotype was seen repeatedly, ten times or more. The gene calls are TRBV9 and TRBJ2-1; 8 bases are shared with TRBD2. Per the germline V gene, CDR1 is SGDLS and CDR2 is YYNGEE. The CDR3 is 16 residues long. V shed 1 base, J shed 2 bases, and the junction held 5 bases outside the gene matches. Here the CDR3 reads CASSVQRENAYNEQFF. The CDR3, as DNA: TGTGCCAGCAGCGTACAGCGGGAGAACGCCTACAATGAGCAGTTCTTC.

This clonotype has a handful of counts. This chain connects TRBV7-8 to TRBJ2-4; 8 bases match TRBD2. V lost 5 bases, J lost 3 bases, and 6 bases stayed unmatched. Germline V gives CDR1 SGHVS, CDR2 FQNEAQ. CDR3 length equals 15 residues. The CDR3 region has the DNA TGTGCCAGCAGCCCCTTCAGCGGGGGCAAAAACATTCAGTACTTC. Its translation: CASSPFSGGKNIQYF.

In this sample, this clonotype turned up many times. V usage is TRBV11-2 and J usage is TRBJ2-7; D may be TRBD2 (5 bases). CDR3 length: 14 residues. Per the germline V gene, CDR1 is SGHAT and CDR2 is FQNNGV. The ends were cut back, 4 bases at V and 3 bases at J, with 13 bases in the middle. As DNA, the CDR3 is TGTGCCAGCAGCTCCGAAGGACTCCTCTACGAGCAGTACTTC. Amino acids: CASSSEGLLYEQYF.

This clonotype was observed many times. The genes are TRBV9 and TRBJ1-4; a weak D match, TRBD1 (6 bases). The CDR3 loop spans 14 amino acids. Germline CDR1 and CDR2: SGDLS and YYNGEE. V was cut by 5 bases and J by 4 bases, with 12 bases left in between. The CDR3 bases are TGTGCCAGCAGTTGGGGGCCAGATAATGAAAAACTGTTTTTT. As protein: CASSWGPDNEKLFF.

This clonotype was observed at least ten times. V and J are TRBV5-1 and TRBJ2-1, with 8 bases matching TRBD1. Germline-derived CDR1 and CDR2 are SGHRS and YFSETQ. With 3 bases clipped from V and 10 bases from J, the junction kept 12 bases outside the gene matches. The CDR3 is 15 residues long. The CDR3 loop is CASSSGGQMPGEQFF. The CDR3 DNA reads as TGCGCCAGCAGCTCAGGGGGCCAAATGCCTGGAGAGCAGTTCTTC.

By sample fraction, this clonotype is medium-sized. The chain is built from TRBV7-9 and TRBJ2-2, with 8 bases identical to TRBD1. Germline trimming cut 2 bases from V and 5 bases from J; bases unmatched to any gene: 10. Germline loops: CDR1 SEHNR, CDR2 FQNEAQ (reference sequence). The CDR3 has 17 residues. CDR3 bases: TGTGCCAGCAGCTTACCCCTCGGACAGGGTTGGACCGGGGAGCTGTTTTTT. Translating it yields CASSLPLGQGWTGELFF.

This clonotype showed up many times. V is TRBV3-1 and J is TRBJ2-5; 9 bases match TRBD2. The CDR3 extends over 12 amino acids. V shed 3 bases and J 7 bases; nucleotides not matched to a gene: 0. CDR1 is LGHDT, CDR2 YNNKEL, per germline (reference sequence). CDR3 loop: CASSQTSGTQYF. The DNA for the CDR3 is TGTGCCAGCAGCCAGACTAGCGGGACCCAGTACTTC.

This chain joins TRBV10-3 and TRBJ2-3, with TRBD1 matching 7 bases. V lost 6 bases and J lost 0; bases outside the gene matches: 6. The CDR3 is 15 residues long. The germline V gene encodes CDR1 ENHRY and CDR2 SYGVKD. In DNA, the CDR3 is TGTGCCATCAGAAAAGACAGGGCCAGCACAGATACGCAGTATTTT. Amino acid sequence: CAIRKDRASTDTQYF.

The sample holds many counts of this clonotype. The DNA for the CDR3 is TGTGCCAGCTCACCGGACCGGGACTATGGCTACACCTTC. It translates to CASSPDRDYGYTF. The chain couples TRBV18 to TRBJ1-2; D ambiguous. With 3 bases removed from V and 3 bases from J, the gap between germline ends came to 8 bases. The CDR3 totals 13 residues. CDR1 is KGHSH and CDR2 is LQKENI in the germline V gene.

V gene TRBV27 combines with J gene TRBJ2-3, with a possible D match to TRBD2 (5 bases). This CDR3 has 14 residues. V gave up 6 bases and J gave up 5 bases, with 15 bases separating them. CDR1 and CDR2 from the germline V gene are MNHEY and SMNVEV (reference sequence). In nucleotides, the CDR3 is TGTGCCAGCAGCCCCGGTGTGGGGAGAGATACGCAGTATTTT. This gives the protein CASSPGVGRDTQYF.

The J gene is TRBJ2-7, the V gene TRBV28; possible D gene TRBD1, 5 bases. V was trimmed by 3 bases and J by 1 base, leaving 7 bases between them. Germline V lookup: CDR1 MDHEN, CDR2 SYDVKM. The CDR3 has 13 amino acids. In DNA, the CDR3 is TGTGCCAGCAGTTTCCACAGGTCCTACGAGCAGTACTTC. As protein: CASSFHRSYEQYF.

This clonotype was picked up many times. The gene calls are TRBV10-3 and TRBJ2-3, with TRBD2 matching over 8 bases. CDR1 ENHRY and CDR2 SYGVKD come from the germline V gene. After removal of 8 bases from V and 0 bases from J, the junction contained 4 bases not matched to a gene. This CDR3 spans 14 amino acids. CDR3 nucleotide sequence: TGTGCCATCGGTACTAGCGGAAGCACAGATACGCAGTATTTT. This codes for CAIGTSGSTDTQYF.

The chain employs TRBV6-5 and TRBJ1-2, with 9 bases fitting TRBD1. The CDR3 consists of 13 residues. V shed 6 bases, J shed 4 bases, and the junction held 3 bases outside the gene matches. Germline loops: CDR1 MNHEY, CDR2 SVGAGI. CDR3 sequence: CASSWTGVYGYTF. CDR3 nucleotide sequence: TGTGCCAGCAGCTGGACAGGGGTCTATGGCTACACCTTC.

J is TRBJ2-3 and V is TRBV9, with 8 bases lining up with TRBD1. Trimming at V came to 2 bases and at J to 14 bases, leaving 10 bases not matched to a gene. Germline CDR1 reads SGDLS; CDR2 reads YYNGEE. This CDR3 is 13 amino acids long. The CDR3 nucleotides are TGTGCCAGCAGCGTGGCTCCGGGACAGGAGTTGTATTTT. This gives the protein CASSVAPGQELYF.